The 15 T cell receptor beta chains listed next were all sequenced from one sample in a study of human T cells and chemical hapten exposure (dated by TCRdb to the early 2020s). Library generation was performed with RACE. The sample was run on a NextSeq 500. In TCRdb, the public reads were trimmed at Q25 with fastp and aligned with MiXCR, with productive beta chains retained. Every distinct CDR3 protein forms one entry, paired with its most common genes and DNA. This sample is represented by more than 300,000 distinct CDR3 sequences; approximately 5% of them were singletons. The ten largest clones represent around 8% of the sample. According to the study, the label for this sample's time point signals: pre-sensitization, week 0. In the paper's terms, the treatment or condition label means: therapeutic diphenylcyclopropenone sensitization with weekly scalp DPC. The source material was whole blood, sampled in connection with sensitization to the hapten diphenylcyclopropenone (DPC). These receptors originate from a woman aged 18-29 years with alopecia areata. Some clones in this sample may be carry-over from other donors' samples.

This clonotype has a handful of counts. The V and J genes are TRBV27 and TRBJ2-5, with D possibly being TRBD1 (6 bases). The CDR3 loop spans 16 amino acids. Trimming left V 2 bases short and J 4 bases short, with 17 bases between. Germline V gene data show CDR1 as MNHEY and CDR2 as SMNVEV (reference sequence). CDR3 sequence: CASSLKGLAGVETQYF. The DNA of the CDR3 is TGTGCCAGCAGTTTAAAGGGTTTGGCAGGGGTAGAGACCCAGTACTTC.

This clonotype was seen at least ten times. The chain is built from TRBV7-2 and TRBJ1-2, with TRBD1 matching 8 bases. Germline V gives CDR1 SGHTA, CDR2 FQGNSA. The J segment lost 8 bases and the V segment lost 4 bases, leaving 3 bases of the junction unmatched. This CDR3 is built from 12 residues. The CDR3 DNA reads as TGTGCCAGCAGCTCACAGGGGGACGGCTACACCTTC. Its translation is CASSSQGDGYTF. Supplemented by reference TRBV7-2 and TRBJ1-2, the full variable domain reads GAGVSQSPSNKVTEKGKDVELRCDPISGHTALYWYRQSLGQGLEFLIYFQGNSAPDKSGLPSDRFSAERTGGSVSTLTIQRTQQEDSAVYLCASSSQGDGYTFGSGTRLTVV.

The V gene is TRBV20-1, the J gene TRBJ2-3; D uncertain. The CDR3 totals 12 residues. Trimming took off 4 bases at V and 4 bases at J, with 9 bases between the two ends. The germline gives CDR1 DFQATT, CDR2 SNEGSKA (reference sequence). As DNA, the CDR3 is TGCAGTGCTACCCCTACGGCAGATACGCAGTATTTT. Translating it yields CSATPTADTQYF.

This clonotype was seen at least ten times. The chain combines TRBV10-3 with TRBJ2-7; 7 bases align to TRBD2. With V trimmed by 8 bases and J by 1 base, 5 bases remained unmatched. CDR1 is ENHRY and CDR2 is SYGVKD in the germline V gene. The CDR3 is 13 amino acids. CDR3 amino acids: CAIAGDPSYEQYF. Written as DNA, the CDR3 is TGTGCCATCGCGGGGGACCCGTCCTACGAGCAGTACTTC.

Only a few counts were recorded for this clonotype. The chain links TRBV6-5 to TRBJ2-2; D gene ambiguous. Trimming stripped 2 bases from V and 8 bases from J, with 15 bases between. CDR3 length equals 15 residues. Germline V gives CDR1 MNHEY, CDR2 SVGAGI. The CDR3 region has the DNA TGTGCCAGCAGTTACGTTAACCCGATATCAGGGGAGCTGTTTTTT. Its translation: CASSYVNPISGELFF.

This clonotype was recorded many times. This chain uses TRBV24-1 with TRBJ1-2, with D maybe TRBD1 (5 bases). The CDR3 has 16 amino acids. The V and J ends lost 2 bases and 5 bases respectively, with 17 bases between them. Germline V gene data show CDR1 as KGHDR and CDR2 as SFDVKD. The CDR3 protein is CATSDSGTLGGYGYTF. The CDR3 nucleotides read TGTGCCACCAGTGATTCCGGGACCCTGGGAGGTTATGGCTACACCTTC.

The V and J genes are TRBV7-2 and TRBJ2-7, with 10 bases lining up with TRBD2. Germline assignment: CDR1 SGHTA and CDR2 FQGNSA. With 5 bases clipped from V and 7 bases from J, the junction kept 11 bases outside the gene matches. CDR3 length: 15 amino acids. In nucleotides, the CDR3 is TGTGCCAGCAGCCCCGGACTAGCGGCCGATCGGGAGCAGTACTTC. Translation gives CASSPGLAADREQYF.

This clonotype has only a few counts. The rearrangement uses TRBV6-1 and TRBJ2-7; D ambiguous. The CDR3 is made up of 11 amino acids. V lost 2 bases to trimming and J lost 4 bases, with 3 bases between them. Per germline, CDR1 MNHNS and CDR2 SASEGT. The CDR3 loop is CASSERYEQYF. CDR3 coding DNA: TGTGCCAGCAGTGAACGTTACGAGCAGTACTTC.

This clonotype was observed at least ten times. The J gene is TRBJ2-1, the V gene TRBV7-9; the match to TRBD1 covers 10 bases. J gave up 3 bases and V 6 bases, and 5 bases lay outside the gene matches. The germline V gene encodes CDR1 SEHNR and CDR2 FQNEAQ (reference sequence). The CDR3 has 15 amino acids. CDR3 protein: CASSPGTGDYNEQFF. The CDR3 DNA reads TGTGCCAGCAGTCCTGGGACAGGGGACTACAATGAGCAGTTCTTC.

The rearrangement joins TRBV4-1 to TRBJ1-5, with D perhaps TRBD1 (5 bases). The CDR3 contains 15 residues. The V end lost 0 bases, the J end lost 1 base, and 7 bases lay between the germline ends. Germline V CDR1 and CDR2: MGHRA, YSYEKL. Here the CDR3 reads CASSQEEGSNQPQHF. The CDR3 DNA follows: TGCGCCAGCAGCCAAGAGGAGGGGAGCAATCAGCCCCAGCATTTT.

The sample holds many counts of this clonotype. The rearrangement uses TRBV5-4 and TRBJ1-1; D may be TRBD1 (6 bases). Germline lookup yields CDR1 SGHNT and CDR2 YYREEE (reference sequence). The length of the CDR3 is 12 residues. V was pared by 2 bases and J by 6 bases, with 8 bases between. The chain's CDR3 is CASSFDRSEAFF. In DNA form, the CDR3 reads TGTGCCAGCAGCTTCGACAGGTCTGAAGCTTTCTTT.

This clonotype has at least ten counts. The chain is built from TRBV12-3 or TRBV12-4 and TRBJ2-2, with D possibly being TRBD2 (6 bases). The CDR3 has 16 amino acids. Trimming removed 6 bases from V and 1 base from J, with 15 bases in between. Here the CDR3 DNA reads TGTGCCAGCAGACCCGGGGGTATCTTGAACACCGGGGAGCTGTTTTTT. It encodes CASRPGGILNTGELFF.

V and J are TRBV12-3 or TRBV12-4 and TRBJ2-7, with unresolved D. V was trimmed by 7 bases and J by 6 bases, leaving 7 bases between them. The CDR3 covers 10 residues. CDR3 region: CASIKSEQYF. The CDR3, as DNA: TGTGCCAGCATCAAATCCGAGCAGTACTTC.

This clonotype has more than one count but fewer than ten. V is TRBV4-1 and J is TRBJ2-7; no reliable D call. The germline V gene has CDR1 MGHRA and CDR2 YSYEKL. V dropped 1 base and J dropped 4 bases, with 11 bases sitting between them. The CDR3 consists of 14 residues. Here the CDR3 reads CASSQGPLVYEQYF. CDR3 coding DNA: TGCGCCAGCAGCCAAGGTCCGTTGGTTTACGAGCAGTACTTC.

The chain uses TRBV20-1 and TRBJ1-4; the D is unclear. CDR1 and CDR2 from the germline V gene are DFQATT and SNEGSKA (reference sequence). This CDR3 comprises 11 residues. CDR3 nucleotides: TGCAGAGGCGGAACTAATGAAAAACTGTTTTTT. Translated, it gives CRGGTNEKLFF.